This TCR beta chain was obtained from a study of CD8+ T cells in alopecia areata. Looking at the study overall: Tofacitinib dosing lasted 6 to 18 months, which was then followed by 6 months off drug.

RNA extraction was followed by reverse transcription into cDNA, which acted as the sequencing template. Libraries were prepared by immunoSEQ multiplex PCR; TCRdb keeps only in-frame clonotypes and omits some of them. The table has roughly 130,000 clones, roughly 54% seen once. CDR3 length: 15 residues. Germline lookup yields CDR1 SQVTM and CDR2 ANQGSEA. V shed 3 bases and J 5 bases; nucleotides not matched to a gene: 9. The input for sequencing was CD4+ T cells sorted from blood, taken at week 0. This receptor was obtained from a human donor with alopecia areata. This chain links TRBV29-1 with TRBJ1-5; 8 bases fit TRBD1. In nucleotides, the CDR3 is TGCAGCGTTGAGGAGGACAGGGTAGCGGATCAGCCCCAGCATTTT. This encodes CSVEEDRVADQPQHF.